The 8 T cell receptor beta chains below were found in one sample sequenced in a study of human T cells and chemical hapten exposure (dated by TCRdb to about 2021). This specimen's time point label, per the study, means: pre-sensitization, week 0. The sample's treatment or condition, from its label and the paper: therapeutic diphenylcyclopropenone sensitization with weekly scalp DPC. Library preparation used RACE. Data came from a NextSeq 500. TCRdb's own reprocessing of the public reads used fastp at Q25 and MiXCR and kept productive beta chains. Duplicate CDR3 protein sequences are folded into a single record with the most common DNA and genes. For this sample there are 150,000 to 200,000 distinct CDR3 sequences; roughly 30% appear just once. The top ten constitute just under 3% of the sample. This specimen consisted of whole blood, obtained in connection with sensitization to the hapten diphenylcyclopropenone (DPC). The receptors originated from a woman in her twenties or thirties with alopecia areata. Some clones in this sample may be carry-over from other donors' samples.

The chain has TRBV7-9 and TRBJ2-7; D call uncertain. Trimming left V 1 base short and J 6 bases short, with 7 bases between. The germline V gene has CDR1 SEHNR and CDR2 FQNEAQ (reference sequence). This CDR3 spans 12 amino acids. CDR3 region: CASSLVRREQYF. For the CDR3, the DNA is TGTGCCAGCAGCTTAGTCCGGCGCGAGCAGTACTTC.

There are a few counts of this clonotype. The chain joins TRBV5-1 to TRBJ2-3, with 10 bases matching TRBD1. Trimming cost V 6 bases and J 0 bases; bases outside gene matches: 7. The CDR3 covers 16 residues. CDR1 is SGHRS and CDR2 is YFSETQ in the germline V gene. The CDR3 is CASMYLGQGSTDTQYF. As DNA, the CDR3 is TGCGCCAGCATGTACTTGGGACAGGGGAGCACAGATACGCAGTATTTT.

The chain carries TRBV11-1 and TRBJ2-5, with 7 bases fitting TRBD1. Germline V gene lookup returns CDR1 SGHAT and CDR2 FQDESV (reference sequence). The CDR3 runs 14 residues. V dropped 4 bases and J dropped 4; count of bases not matched to a gene: 6. The CDR3 DNA sequence: TGTGCCAGCAGCTCGGACAGGTTCAGAGAGACCCAGTACTTC. Translation: CASSSDRFRETQYF.

The rearrangement links TRBV4-2 to TRBJ2-3, with TRBD2 matching over 9 bases. V trimming: 0 bases; J trimming: 6 bases; junction bases outside the gene matches: 10. The CDR3 contains 17 residues. CDR1 is LGHNA and CDR2 is YNFKEQ in the germline V gene. The CDR3 region has the DNA TGTGCCAGCAGCCAAGACCCTAGCGGGAATCTCTTGGATACGCAGTATTTT. It translates to CASSQDPSGNLLDTQYF.

The rearrangement joins TRBV5-5 to TRBJ1-1; maybe TRBD1 (5 bases). Trimming took off 6 bases at V and 0 bases at J, with 12 bases between the two ends. The CDR3 extends over 14 amino acids. CDR1 and CDR2 (germline): SGHKS, YYEKEE (reference sequence). CDR3 sequence (DNA): TGTGCCAGCACCAGGGACGGAGTGAACACTGAAGCTTTCTTT. This gives the protein CASTRDGVNTEAFF.

The V and J genes are TRBV28 and TRBJ1-6; tentatively, D is TRBD1 (5 bases). Trimming left V 4 bases short and J 9 bases short, with 13 bases between. Germline-derived CDR1 and CDR2 are MDHEN and SYDVKM. This CDR3 region has 14 residues. In nucleotides, the CDR3 is TGTGCCAGCAGTTCTCCGGGGGTTGGTTCACCCCTCCACTTT. Its protein product is CASSSPGVGSPLHF.

This clonotype was seen only a few times. The chain couples TRBV7-6 to TRBJ1-3; no definite D call. Germline CDR1 and CDR2: SGHVS and FNYEAQ. Trimming took 0 bases from V and 0 from J, leaving 12 bases between them. The CDR3 has 17 residues. The CDR3 is CASSLAFPTSSGNTIYF. The CDR3 DNA follows: TGTGCCAGCAGCTTAGCGTTCCCAACTAGCTCTGGAAACACCATATATTTT.

The chain joins TRBV6-5 to TRBJ2-5, with D tentatively TRBD2 (6 bases). This CDR3 contains 12 residues. Per germline, CDR1 MNHEY and CDR2 SVGAGI. CDR3 amino acids: CAGGPAQETQYF. The CDR3 nucleotides are TGTGCAGGAGGGCCAGCTCAAGAGACCCAGTACTTC.